Below, 24 T cell receptor beta chains from the same sample are listed, as sequenced in a study of beta chain features in type 1 diabetes (dated by TCRdb to the late 2010s). Library method: the immunoSEQ multiplex PCR assay. All of the isolated RNA was reverse transcribed with the High Capacity cDNA Reverse Transcription Kit, so expressed TCRB transcripts were sequenced. Held by TCRdb, this immuneACCESS table contains in-frame sequences only and omits some clones. Under half of the omission traces to an unresolved V gene where checked; the cause of the rest is unknown. This sample gives about 230,000 clones in total; 7.5% to 10% of them show up just once. About 0.03% of the sample lies in the top ten. Sequences were obtained from naive CD4+ T cells from blood. This specimen's cell subset or site label, per the study, means: true naive CD4+ T cells. Every receptor here comes from a young woman in good health.

The table lists this clone with a few counts. The chain carries TRBV7-9 and TRBJ1-2, with a possible D match to TRBD1 (5 bases). Trimming removed 6 bases at V and 10 bases at J, with 15 bases between. The CDR3 consists of 12 residues. Germline V gives CDR1 SEHNR, CDR2 FQNEAQ (reference sequence). CDR3 sequence reads: CASRHAQDTYTF. The CDR3 coding sequence is TGTGCCAGCAGACATGCACAGGACACCTACACCTTC.

The V and J genes are TRBV7-9 and TRBJ2-7; TRBD1 is a possible D gene (5 bases). This CDR3 is built from 14 residues. The V and J ends lost 4 bases and 3 bases respectively, with 13 bases between them. The germline gives CDR1 SEHNR, CDR2 FQNEAQ (reference sequence). CDR3 coding DNA: TGTGCCAGCAGCTCTCGACAGAAGATCTACGAGCAGTACTTC. It encodes CASSSRQKIYEQYF.

The chain joins TRBV10-3 to TRBJ2-3; no clear D. This CDR3 is 15 amino acids long. Germline V gene sequence: CDR1 ENHRY, CDR2 SYGVKD. V lost 2 bases, J lost 0 bases, and 9 bases lay in between. The CDR3 reads CAISETATSTDTQYF. The DNA of the CDR3 is TGTGCCATCAGTGAGACTGCAACTAGCACAGATACGCAGTATTTT.

The chain carries TRBV18 and TRBJ1-2; TRBD1 matches at 7 bases. V lost 1 base and J lost 8; bases outside the gene matches: 7. The V gene's germline CDR1 is KGHSH and CDR2 LQKENI. The CDR3 covers 14 residues. The CDR3 sequence is CASSPLKGAGGYTF. The CDR3 region has the DNA TGTGCCAGCTCACCACTGAAGGGGGCAGGAGGCTACACCTTC. Complete variable domain (other parts from reference TRBV18 and TRBJ1-2): NAGVMQNPRHLVRRRGQEARLRCSPMKGHSHVYWYRQLPEEGLKFMVYLQKENIIDESGMPKERFSAEFPKEGPSILRIQQVVRGDSAAYFCASSPLKGAGGYTFGSGTRLTVV.

This clone came up many times. The chain uses TRBV5-4 and TRBJ2-7, with TRBD1 as a possible D gene (6 bases). The CDR3 totals 13 residues. Germline V gene lookup returns CDR1 SGHNT and CDR2 YYREEE (reference sequence). V was pared by 3 bases and J by 2 bases, with 9 bases between. CDR3 in DNA: TGTGCCAGCAGCTCGGACAGCACCTACGAGCAGTACTTC. This codes for CASSSDSTYEQYF. The entire variable domain, with the rest obtained from reference TRBV5-4 and TRBJ2-7, is as follows: ETGVTQSPTHLIKTRGQQVTLRCSSQSGHNTVSWYQQALGQGPQFIFQYYREEENGRGNFPPRFSGLQFPNYSSELNVNALELDDSALYLCASSSDSTYEQYFGPGTRLTVT.

The genes are TRBV21-1 and TRBJ1-1; TRBD1 is taken as the D call from the table, unchecked against the DNA. TRBV21-1 is reported as a pseudogene. The CDR3 spans 13 residues. CDR3 residues: CAGGGSKNTEAFF. The DNA of the CDR3 is TGTGCCGGAGGGGGCAGTAAGAACACTGAAGCTTTCTTT.

The chain carries TRBV2 and TRBJ2-7; possibly TRBD1 for D (5 bases). Germline CDR1 SNHLY, CDR2 FYNNEI. CDR3 size: 14 residues. Trimming shortened V by 2 bases and J by 2 bases, and 10 bases separated the two germline ends. The CDR3 DNA reads TGTGCCAGCAGTGAAATGGGGCTAACCTACGAGCAGTACTTC. This codes for CASSEMGLTYEQYF.

V usage is TRBV2 and J usage is TRBJ2-7; 7 positions agree with TRBD2. The germline CDR1 and CDR2 sequences are SNHLY and FYNNEI. CDR3 size: 14 residues. The trim removed 7 bases at V and 1 base at J, leaving 7 bases unmatched. The chain's CDR3 is CASKRGRGSYEQYF. Here the CDR3 DNA reads TGTGCCAGCAAAAGAGGGCGGGGGTCCTACGAGCAGTACTTC.

This chain connects TRBV5-4 to TRBJ2-7; 9 bases align to TRBD1. Germline V gene data show CDR1 as SGHNT and CDR2 as YYREEE (reference sequence). The CDR3 runs 14 residues. With V trimmed by 4 bases and J by 2 bases, 4 bases remained unmatched. CDR3 bases: TGTGCCAGCAGCCGGGGGGACAGGGCCTACGAGCAGTACTTC. Translating gives CASSRGDRAYEQYF.

This clone was counted a few times. The rearrangement links TRBV29-1 to TRBJ2-7; 7 bases are shared with TRBD2. Germline assignment: CDR1 SQVTM and CDR2 ANQGSEA. The CDR3 has 14 amino acids. The junction had 12 bases not matched to a gene; V was cut back by 7 bases and J by 3 bases. CDR3 coding DNA: TGCAGCGCCGGCGGTGGCGGGAGTGGCTACGAGCAGTACTTC. Translating gives CSAGGGGSGYEQYF.

J is TRBJ1-1 and V is TRBV6-1, with unresolved D. Per germline, CDR1 MNHNS and CDR2 SASEGT. Trimming left V 6 bases short and J 4 bases short, with 15 bases between. The CDR3 is 14 amino acids. CDR3 sequence reads: CASRIQERATEAFF. Here the CDR3 DNA reads TGTGCCAGCAGAATTCAGGAGCGGGCCACTGAAGCTTTCTTT.

V gene TRBV18 combines with J gene TRBJ1-5; D gene ambiguous. This CDR3 is built from 14 residues. V lost 3 bases to trimming and J lost 8 bases, with 14 bases between them. Germline V gene sequence: CDR1 KGHSH, CDR2 LQKENI. The chain's CDR3 is CASSPDTLREPQHF. CDR3 DNA: TGTGCCAGCTCACCCGACACGTTGAGAGAGCCCCAGCATTTT.

This clone was seen only a few times. The CDR3 loop is CASSLVLNIQYF. For the CDR3, the DNA is TGTGCCAGCAGCCTCGTTTTAAACATTCAGTACTTC. V gene TRBV11-2 combines with J gene TRBJ2-4; D is unclear. Germline lookup yields CDR1 SGHAT and CDR2 FQNNGV. This CDR3 contains 12 residues. The germline V and J ends were trimmed by 5 bases and 6 bases, with 8 bases remaining between them.

The chain has TRBV7-3 and TRBJ1-5, with D perhaps TRBD1 (5 bases). Germline V gene lookup returns CDR1 SGHTA and CDR2 FQGTGA. The CDR3 covers 15 residues. With 5 bases removed from V and 2 bases from J, the gap between germline ends came to 13 bases. The CDR3 DNA sequence: TGTGCCAGCAGCCACGGGACGGGGGGCAATCAGCCCCAGCATTTT. Amino acid sequence: CASSHGTGGNQPQHF.

This clone was recorded a few times. The J gene is TRBJ2-1, the V gene TRBV5-1; TRBD2 matches 12 bases. This CDR3 has 17 residues. The V segment lost 3 bases and the J segment 4 bases; nucleotides outside the gene matches: 8. CDR1 and CDR2 (germline): SGHRS, YFSETQ. The CDR3 is CASSSLSLAGGYNEQFF. The CDR3 bases are TGCGCCAGCAGCTCCCTCTCACTAGCGGGGGGTTACAATGAGCAGTTCTTC.

J is TRBJ1-2 and V is TRBV25-1; 7 nucleotides align to TRBD1. Trimming at V came to 1 base and at J to 8 bases, leaving 7 bases not matched to a gene. The germline gives CDR1 MGHDK, CDR2 SYGVNS. This CDR3 is 14 amino acids long. CDR3 DNA: TGTGCCAGCAGTGAATCCGGTCGACAGGGAGGCTACACCTTC. Translating it yields CASSESGRQGGYTF.

This clone occurred a few times. V is TRBV6-5 and J is TRBJ2-1; possibly TRBD1 for D (6 bases). CDR1 and CDR2 (germline): MNHEY, SVGAGI. This CDR3 has 13 residues. The germline V and J ends were trimmed by 6 bases and 8 bases, with 14 bases remaining between them. CDR3 coding DNA: TGTGCCAGCAGGGAGTCAGGGGAACATGAGCAGTTCTTC. The encoded protein is CASRESGEHEQFF.

This chain's CDR3 is CASSVVPDRGFEQYF. In DNA, the CDR3 is TGTGCCAGCAGCGTAGTTCCGGACAGGGGTTTCGAGCAGTACTTC. The chain has TRBV9 and TRBJ2-7; 9 bases align to TRBD1. The ends lost 0 bases at V and 6 bases at J; junction bases unmatched: 7. Germline V gives CDR1 SGDLS, CDR2 YYNGEE. This CDR3 has 15 amino acids. Combining the CDR3 with reference TRBV9 and TRBJ2-7 gives the whole variable domain DSGVTQTPKHLITATGQRVTLRCSPRSGDLSVYWYQQSLDQGLQFLIQYYNGEERAKGNILERFSAQQFPDLHSELNLSSLELGDSALYFCASSVVPDRGFEQYFGPGTRLTVT.

The CDR3 coding sequence is TGTGCCAGCAGCAACCGACTACGTGGCGCGCAAGAGACCCAGTACTTC. Amino acids: CASSNRLRGAQETQYF. The chain uses TRBV11-2 and TRBJ2-5; possibly TRBD2 for D (5 bases). Per the germline V gene, CDR1 is SGHAT and CDR2 is FQNNGV. CDR3 length: 16 amino acids. With 5 bases removed from V and 2 bases from J, the gap between germline ends came to 18 bases.

This rearrangement joins TRBV28 to TRBJ2-5; TRBD2 matches 7 bases. Germline values: CDR1 MDHEN, CDR2 SYDVKM. The CDR3 loop spans 15 amino acids. The junction had 6 bases not matched to a gene; V was cut back by 3 bases and J by 2 bases. The CDR3 spells CASSFSSGIQETQYF. In nucleotides, the CDR3 is TGTGCCAGCAGTTTTTCTAGCGGAATTCAAGAGACCCAGTACTTC.

This clone was counted a few times. The J gene is TRBJ1-2, the V gene TRBV18, with TRBD1 matching 7 bases. Per the germline V gene, CDR1 is KGHSH and CDR2 is LQKENI. Trimming cost V 0 bases and J 4 bases; bases outside gene matches: 5. This CDR3 has 15 amino acids. CDR3 protein: CASSPPSRDSYGYTF. The CDR3, as DNA: TGTGCCAGCTCACCACCGTCCCGGGACAGCTATGGCTACACCTTC.

This clone has at least ten counts. The chain links TRBV9 to TRBJ2-1; 9 bases match TRBD2. Per germline, CDR1 SGDLS and CDR2 YYNGEE. The CDR3 covers 15 residues. V lost 0 bases to trimming and J lost 7 bases; unmatched junction nucleotides: 5. The DNA of the CDR3 is TGTGCCAGCAGCGTAGTGGCGGGGGGGCCGAATGAGCAGTTCTTC. Translated: CASSVVAGGPNEQFF.

This clone was seen a few times. This chain uses TRBV10-3 with TRBJ1-2; weak D call: TRBD1 (5 bases). This CDR3 contains 12 residues. Trimming cost V 8 bases and J 5 bases, with 12 bases left between them. Germline V CDR1 and CDR2: ENHRY, SYGVKD. The CDR3 nucleotides are TGTGCCATCCGGGGGGGACGGTATGGCTACACCTTC. Translating it yields CAIRGGRYGYTF.

The CDR3 DNA is TGTGCCAGCAACACCCGGGGAGGGCGGGCGACTGAAGCTTTCTTT. It is translated as CASNTRGGRATEAFF. The chain has TRBV7-3 and TRBJ1-1; D call uncertain. The CDR3 spans 15 residues. V was trimmed by 7 bases and J by 5 bases, leaving 20 bases between them. The germline V gene encodes CDR1 SGHTA and CDR2 FQGTGA.